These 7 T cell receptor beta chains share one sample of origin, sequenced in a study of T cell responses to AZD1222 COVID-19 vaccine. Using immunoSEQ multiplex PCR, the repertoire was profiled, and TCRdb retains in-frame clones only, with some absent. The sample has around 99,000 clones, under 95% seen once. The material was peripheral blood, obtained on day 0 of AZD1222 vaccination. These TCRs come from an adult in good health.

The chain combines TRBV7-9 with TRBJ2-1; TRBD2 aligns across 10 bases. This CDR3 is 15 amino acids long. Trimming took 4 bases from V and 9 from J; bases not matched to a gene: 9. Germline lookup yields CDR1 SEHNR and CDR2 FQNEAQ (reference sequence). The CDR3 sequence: CASSSRIAGGPEQFF. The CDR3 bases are TGTGCCAGCAGCTCCCGAATAGCGGGGGGTCCTGAGCAGTTCTTC.

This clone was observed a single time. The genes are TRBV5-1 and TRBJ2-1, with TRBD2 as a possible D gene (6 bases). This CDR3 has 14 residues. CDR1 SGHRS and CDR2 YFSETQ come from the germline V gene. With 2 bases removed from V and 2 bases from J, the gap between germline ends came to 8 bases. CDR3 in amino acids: CASSFTSPYNEQFF. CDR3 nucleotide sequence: TGCGCCAGCAGCTTTACTAGCCCCTACAATGAGCAGTTCTTC.

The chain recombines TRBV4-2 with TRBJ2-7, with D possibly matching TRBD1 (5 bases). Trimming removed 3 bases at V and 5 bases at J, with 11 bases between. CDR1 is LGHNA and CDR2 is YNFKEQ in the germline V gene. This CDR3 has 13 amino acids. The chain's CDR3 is CASSQAQGNEQYF. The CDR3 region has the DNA TGTGCCAGCAGCCAGGCCCAGGGTAACGAGCAGTACTTC.

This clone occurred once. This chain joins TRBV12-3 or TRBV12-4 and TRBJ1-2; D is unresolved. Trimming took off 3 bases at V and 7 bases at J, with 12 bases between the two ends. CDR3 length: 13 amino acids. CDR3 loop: CASSFGVAGGYTF. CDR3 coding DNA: TGTGCCAGCAGTTTTGGGGTCGCCGGTGGCTACACCTTC.

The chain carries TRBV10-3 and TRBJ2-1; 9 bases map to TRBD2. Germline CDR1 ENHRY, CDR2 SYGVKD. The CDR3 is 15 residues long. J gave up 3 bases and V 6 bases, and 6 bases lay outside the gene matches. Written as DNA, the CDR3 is TGTGCCATCAGACAGAGCGGGGGGATCTACAATGAGCAGTTCTTC. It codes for CAIRQSGGIYNEQFF.

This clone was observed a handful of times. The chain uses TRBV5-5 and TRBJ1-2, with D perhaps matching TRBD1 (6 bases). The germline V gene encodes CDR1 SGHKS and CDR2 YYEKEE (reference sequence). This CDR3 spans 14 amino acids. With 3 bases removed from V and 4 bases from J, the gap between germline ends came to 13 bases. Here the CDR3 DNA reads TGTGCCAGCAGCTACGGGGGCGGAGGCTATGGCTACACCTTC. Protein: CASSYGGGGYGYTF.

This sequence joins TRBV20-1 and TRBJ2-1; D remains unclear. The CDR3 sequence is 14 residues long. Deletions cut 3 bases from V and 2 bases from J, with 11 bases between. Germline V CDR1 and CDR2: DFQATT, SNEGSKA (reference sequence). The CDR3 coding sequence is TGCAGTGCTAGTAACTCATGGACCTACAATGAGCAGTTCTTC. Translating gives CSASNSWTYNEQFF.